This T cell receptor (beta chain) was recovered during a study of immune evolution from preneoplasia to lung adenocarcinoma. The CDR3 contains 14 residues. The germline V gene has CDR1 SGHDT and CDR2 YYEEEE. The trim removed 4 bases at V and 3 bases at J, leaving 6 bases unmatched. Profiling relied on immunoSEQ multiplex PCR, and the TCRdb table lists in-frame clones only, not all of them. Of about 6,100 clones in the sample, 80% to 90% were seen once. Each case's diagnosis was confirmed by two pathologists on H&E. The sample was FFPE adjacent normal lung tissue. The chain employs TRBV5-6 and TRBJ1-1; TRBD1 matches at 7 bases. This clonotype was sampled from a donor older than 65 with lung adenocarcinoma. CDR3 sequence: CASSLQGPDTEAFF. CDR3 in DNA: TGTGCCAGCAGCCTACAGGGGCCAGACACTGAAGCTTTCTTT.